Detailed here is one T cell receptor beta chain. Some clones are missing from TCRdb's copy, which holds only in-frame ones; the method was immunoSEQ multiplex PCR. The sample lists 130,000 to 150,000 clones, around 85% occurring once. These data originate in a study of blood T cell repertoires in COVID-19. Across the whole study: Donors in the United States, Italy and Spain gave samples during acute or convalescent COVID-19.

CDR1 and CDR2 (germline): LGHNA, YNFKEQ. This CDR3 comprises 15 residues. The ends were cut back, 0 bases at V and 1 base at J, with 7 bases in the middle. Sequences were obtained from PBMCs or T cells enriched from blood (not recorded which). This TCR came from a woman in her thirties or forties who had recovered from COVID-19. The chain is built from TRBV4-2 and TRBJ2-1, with a weak D call TRBD2 (6 bases). CDR3 nucleotide sequence: TGTGCCAGCAGCCAAGAGGAGGGATCCTACAATGAGCAGTTCTTC. Translation: CASSQEEGSYNEQFF.